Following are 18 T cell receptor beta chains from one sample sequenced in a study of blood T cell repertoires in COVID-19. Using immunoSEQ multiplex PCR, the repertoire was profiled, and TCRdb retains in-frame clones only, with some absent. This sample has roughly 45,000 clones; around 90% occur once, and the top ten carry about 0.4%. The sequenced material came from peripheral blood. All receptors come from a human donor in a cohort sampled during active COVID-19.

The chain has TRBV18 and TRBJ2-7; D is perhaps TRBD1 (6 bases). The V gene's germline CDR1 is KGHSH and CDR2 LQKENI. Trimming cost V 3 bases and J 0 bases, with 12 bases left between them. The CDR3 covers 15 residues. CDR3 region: CASSPTFRGSYEQYF. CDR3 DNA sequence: TGTGCCAGCTCACCTACCTTCAGGGGCTCCTACGAGCAGTACTTC.

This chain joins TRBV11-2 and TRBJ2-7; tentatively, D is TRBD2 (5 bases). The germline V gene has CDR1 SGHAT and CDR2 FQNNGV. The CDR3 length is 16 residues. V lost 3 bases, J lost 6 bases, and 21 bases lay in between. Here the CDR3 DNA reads TGTGCCAGCAGCTTTGTTAAGGGAGTAAGCCGAAGCGAGCAGTACTTC. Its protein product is CASSFVKGVSRSEQYF.

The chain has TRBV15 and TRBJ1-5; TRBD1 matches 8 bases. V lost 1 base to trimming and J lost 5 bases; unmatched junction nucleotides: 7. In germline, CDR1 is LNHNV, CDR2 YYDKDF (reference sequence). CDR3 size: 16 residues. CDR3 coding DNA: TGTGCCACCAGCAGAGGGAACAGGGGGGGGGATCAGCCCCAGCATTTT. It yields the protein CATSRGNRGGDQPQHF.

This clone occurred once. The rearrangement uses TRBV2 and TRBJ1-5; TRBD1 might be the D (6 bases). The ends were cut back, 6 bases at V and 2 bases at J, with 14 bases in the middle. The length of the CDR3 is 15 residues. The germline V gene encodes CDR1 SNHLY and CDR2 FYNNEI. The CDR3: CASSVQGGGNQPQHF. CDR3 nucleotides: TGTGCCAGCAGCGTACAGGGTGGCGGCAATCAGCCCCAGCATTTT. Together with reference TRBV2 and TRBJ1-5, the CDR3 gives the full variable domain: EPEVTQTPSHQVTQMGQEVILRCVPISNHLYFYWYRQILGQKVEFLVSFYNNEISEKSEIFDDQFSVERPDGSNFTLKIRSTKLEDSAMYFCASSVQGGGNQPQHFGDGTRLSIL.

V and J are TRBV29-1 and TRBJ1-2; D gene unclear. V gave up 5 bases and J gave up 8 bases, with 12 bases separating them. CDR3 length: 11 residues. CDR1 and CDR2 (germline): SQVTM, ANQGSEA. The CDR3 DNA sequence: TGCAGCGTTCTGAGACAAGAAGGCTACACCTTC. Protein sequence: CSVLRQEGYTF.

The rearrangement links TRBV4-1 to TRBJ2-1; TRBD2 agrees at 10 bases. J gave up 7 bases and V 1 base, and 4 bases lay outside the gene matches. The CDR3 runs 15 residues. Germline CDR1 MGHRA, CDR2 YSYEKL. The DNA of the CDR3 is TGCGCCAGCAGCCAAGGGGATAGCGGGGGGAATGAGCAGTTCTTC. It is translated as CASSQGDSGGNEQFF.

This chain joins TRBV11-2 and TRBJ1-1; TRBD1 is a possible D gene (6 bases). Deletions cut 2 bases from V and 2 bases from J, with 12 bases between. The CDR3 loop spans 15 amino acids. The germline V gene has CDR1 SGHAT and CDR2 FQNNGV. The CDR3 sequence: CASSLLQGLNTEAFF. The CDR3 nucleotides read TGTGCCAGCAGCTTACTTCAGGGGTTAAACACTGAAGCTTTCTTT.

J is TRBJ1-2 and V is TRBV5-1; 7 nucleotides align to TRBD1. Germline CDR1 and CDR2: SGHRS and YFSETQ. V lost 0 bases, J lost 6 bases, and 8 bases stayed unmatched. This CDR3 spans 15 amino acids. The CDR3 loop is CASSLGDVRGNGYTF. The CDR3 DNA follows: TGCGCCAGCAGCTTGGGAGATGTCAGGGGGAATGGCTACACCTTC.

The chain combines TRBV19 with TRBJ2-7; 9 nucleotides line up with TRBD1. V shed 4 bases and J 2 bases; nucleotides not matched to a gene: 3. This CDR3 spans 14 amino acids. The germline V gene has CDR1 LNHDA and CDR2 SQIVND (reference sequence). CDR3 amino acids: CASSTGQGAYEQYF. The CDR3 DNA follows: TGTGCCAGTAGTACGGGACAGGGAGCCTACGAGCAGTACTTC.

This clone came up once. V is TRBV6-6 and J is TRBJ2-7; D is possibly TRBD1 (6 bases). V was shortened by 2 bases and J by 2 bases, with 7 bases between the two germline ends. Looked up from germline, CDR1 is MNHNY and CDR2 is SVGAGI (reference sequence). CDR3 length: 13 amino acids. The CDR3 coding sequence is TGTGCCAGCAGTTACGGACAGCCCTACGAGCAGTACTTC. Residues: CASSYGQPYEQYF.

Written as DNA, the CDR3 is TGTGCCAGCAGCCCGAGCTCGACAGGCCTATCCTATGGCTACACCTTC. This gives the protein CASSPSSTGLSYGYTF. J is TRBJ1-2 and V is TRBV7-2, with D perhaps TRBD1 (6 bases). The CDR3 extends over 16 amino acids. Germline loops: CDR1 SGHTA, CDR2 FQGNSA. Trimming removed 5 bases at V and 4 bases at J, with 20 bases between.

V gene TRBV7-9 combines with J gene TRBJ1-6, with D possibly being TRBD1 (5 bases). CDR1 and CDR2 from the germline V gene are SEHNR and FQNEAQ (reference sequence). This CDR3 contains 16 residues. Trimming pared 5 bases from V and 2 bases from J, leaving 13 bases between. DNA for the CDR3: TGTGCCAGCAGCCTAGACTTAGGGGCCTATAATTCACCCCTCCACTTT. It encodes CASSLDLGAYNSPLHF.

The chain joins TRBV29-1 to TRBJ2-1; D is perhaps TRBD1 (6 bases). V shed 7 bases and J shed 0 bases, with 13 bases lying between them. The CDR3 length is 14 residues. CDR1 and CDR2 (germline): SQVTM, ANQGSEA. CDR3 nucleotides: TGCAGCGCTGAGGGGACAAGCTCCTACAATGAGCAGTTCTTC. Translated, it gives CSAEGTSSYNEQFF.

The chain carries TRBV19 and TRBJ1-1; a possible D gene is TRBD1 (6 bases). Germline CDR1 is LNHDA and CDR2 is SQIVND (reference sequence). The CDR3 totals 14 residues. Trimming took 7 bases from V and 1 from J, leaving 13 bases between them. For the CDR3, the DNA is TGTGCCAGTAAGTTAAGGGACAAGAACACTGAAGCTTTCTTT. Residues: CASKLRDKNTEAFF.

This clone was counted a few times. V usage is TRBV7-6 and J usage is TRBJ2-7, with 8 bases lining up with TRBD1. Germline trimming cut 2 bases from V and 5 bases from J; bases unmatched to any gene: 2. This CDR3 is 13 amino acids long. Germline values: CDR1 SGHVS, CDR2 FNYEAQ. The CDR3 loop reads CASSLRQGNEQYF. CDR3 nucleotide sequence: TGTGCCAGCAGCTTAAGACAGGGGAACGAGCAGTACTTC.

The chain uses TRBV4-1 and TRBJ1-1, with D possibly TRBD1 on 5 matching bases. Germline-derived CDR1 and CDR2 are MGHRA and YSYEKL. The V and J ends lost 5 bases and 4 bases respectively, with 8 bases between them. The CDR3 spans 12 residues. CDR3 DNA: TGCGCCAGCAGCTCCGGGGGCACTGAAGCTTTCTTT. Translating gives CASSSGGTEAFF.

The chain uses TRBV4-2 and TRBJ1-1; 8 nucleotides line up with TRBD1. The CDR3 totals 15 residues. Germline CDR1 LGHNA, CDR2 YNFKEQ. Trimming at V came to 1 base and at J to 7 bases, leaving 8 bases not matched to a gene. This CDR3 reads CASSQGARGLDEAFF. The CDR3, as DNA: TGTGCCAGCAGCCAAGGGGCCAGGGGGCTGGATGAAGCTTTCTTT.

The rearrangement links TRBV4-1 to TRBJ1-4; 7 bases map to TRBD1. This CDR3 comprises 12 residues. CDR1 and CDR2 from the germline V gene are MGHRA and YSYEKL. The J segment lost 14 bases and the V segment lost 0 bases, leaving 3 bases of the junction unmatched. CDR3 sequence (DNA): TGCGCCAGCAGCCAAGAAGGGGGCGAGCTGTTTTTT. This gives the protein CASSQEGGELFF.